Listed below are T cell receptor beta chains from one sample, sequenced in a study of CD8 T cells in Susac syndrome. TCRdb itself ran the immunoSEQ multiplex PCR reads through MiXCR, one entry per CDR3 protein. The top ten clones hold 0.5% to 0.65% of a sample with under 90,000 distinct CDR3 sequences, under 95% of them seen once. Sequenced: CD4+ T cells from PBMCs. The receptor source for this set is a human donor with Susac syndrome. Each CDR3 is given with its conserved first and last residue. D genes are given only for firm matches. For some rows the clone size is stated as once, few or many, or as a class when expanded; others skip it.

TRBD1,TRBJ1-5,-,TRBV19,TGTGCCAGTAGTATTACAGGGGAGAAGCAGCCCCAGCATTTT,CASSITGEKQPQHF
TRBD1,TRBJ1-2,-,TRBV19,TGTGCCAGTAGCGACAGGGGGCGGTCTTATGGCTACACCTTC,CASSDRGRSYGYTF
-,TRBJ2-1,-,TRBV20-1,TGCAGTGCCCAAGTCCTCGTGCAGTTCTTC,CSAQVLVQFF
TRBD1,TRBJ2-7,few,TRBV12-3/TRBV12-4,TGTGCCAGCAGTTCCGACAGGGGGGGCTACGAGCAGTACTTC,CASSSDRGGYEQYF
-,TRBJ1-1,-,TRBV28,TGTGCCAGCAGAAGGACAGCTGAAGCTTTCTTT,CASRRTAEAFF
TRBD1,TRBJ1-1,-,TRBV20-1,TGCAGTGCTAGGAAGGGACAGGGGAACACTGAAGCTTTCTTT,CSARKGQGNTEAFF
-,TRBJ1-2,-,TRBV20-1,TGCAGTGCTAGATACCGGCAGTATGGCTACACCTTC,CSARYRQYGYTF
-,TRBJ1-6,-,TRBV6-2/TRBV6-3,TGTGCCAGCAAAACCACAGGGAACGAAAATTCACCCCTCCACTTT,CASKTTGNENSPLHF
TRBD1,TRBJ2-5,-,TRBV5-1,TGCGCCAGCAGCACCCGGGACAGCGGACAAGAGACCCAGTACTTC,CASSTRDSGQETQYF
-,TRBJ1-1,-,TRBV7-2,TGTGCCAGCAGCTTAGGGTCCGGGATGGTTGGTCTTGAAGCTTTCTTT,CASSLGSGMVGLEAFF
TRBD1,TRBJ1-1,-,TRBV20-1,TGCAGTGCTCTTAAGGGACAGGGAGGCACTGAAGCTTTCTTT,CSALKGQGGTEAFF
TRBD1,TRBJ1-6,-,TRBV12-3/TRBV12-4,TGTGCCAGCAAGGGACAGGGAAGGTATTCACCCCTCCACTTT,CASKGQGRYSPLHF
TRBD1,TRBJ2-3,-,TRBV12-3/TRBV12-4,TGTGCCAGCAGCCTGGACAGGGATACAGATACGCAGTATTTT,CASSLDRDTDTQYF
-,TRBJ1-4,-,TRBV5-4,TGTGCCAGCAGCTACCGGGGGTCATATGAAAAACTGTTTTTT,CASSYRGSYEKLFF
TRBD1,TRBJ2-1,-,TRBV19,TGTGCCAGTAGTAGCACCGGGACAGGGGACTCCTACAATGAGCAGTTCTTC,CASSSTGTGDSYNEQFF
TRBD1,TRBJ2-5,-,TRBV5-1,TGCGCCAGCAGCCGATCACAGGGGGACCAAGAGACCCAGTACTTC,CASSRSQGDQETQYF
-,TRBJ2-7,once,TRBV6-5,TGTGCCAGCAGTCGATACCGGACAGCTGACTACGAGCAGTACTTC,CASSRYRTADYEQYF
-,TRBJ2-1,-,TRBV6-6,TGTGCCAGCAGTAAGCAACCGTACAATGAGCAGTTCTTC,CASSKQPYNEQFF
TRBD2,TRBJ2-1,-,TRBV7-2,TGTGCCAGCAGACGGACTAGCGGGGTTGCAGGTTCTGATGAGCAGTTCTTC,CASRRTSGVAGSDEQFF
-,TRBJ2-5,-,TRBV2,TGTGCCAGCAGTGTCGACAGGTGGAAAGAGACCCAGTACTTC,CASSVDRWKETQYF
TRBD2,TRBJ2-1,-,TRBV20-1,TGCAGTGCCTCGGGACTAGCGGAGCAGTTCTTC,CSASGLAEQFF
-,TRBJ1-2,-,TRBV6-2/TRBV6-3,TGTGCCAGCACCCCCGGAACAGCGACCTATGGCTACACCTTC,CASTPGTATYGYTF
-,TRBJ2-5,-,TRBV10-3,TGTGCCATCAGTGAGTGGGGGACCCCTGACGGGACCCAGTACTTC,CAISEWGTPDGTQYF
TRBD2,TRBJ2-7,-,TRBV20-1,TGCAGTGCTCCTGACGGGGGGGCCCAGCAGTACTTC,CSAPDGGAQQYF
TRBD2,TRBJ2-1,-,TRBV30,TGTGCCTGGTCCGGGACTAGCGGGAGGAGGGGGTTCTTC,CAWSGTSGRRGFF
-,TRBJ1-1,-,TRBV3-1,TGTGCCAGCAGCCAAGATCAGGGGATCGCTGAAGCTTTCTTT,CASSQDQGIAEAFF
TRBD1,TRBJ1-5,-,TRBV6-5,TGTGCCAGCCAGAAAGACAGGGGAGGCAATCAGCCCCAGCATTTT,CASQKDRGGNQPQHF
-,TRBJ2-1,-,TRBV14,TGTGCCAGCAGCCAACAATCTCATGAGCAGTTCTTC,CASSQQSHEQFF
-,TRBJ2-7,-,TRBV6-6,TGTGCCAGCAAGACCGACAGTACCTACGAGCAGTACTTC,CASKTDSTYEQYF
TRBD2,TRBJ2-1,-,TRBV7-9,TGTGCCAGCAGCTTAAGGACTAGTCGGTTCGATGAGCAGTTCTTC,CASSLRTSRFDEQFF
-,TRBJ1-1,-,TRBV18,TGTGCCAGCTCACTTAGCTCGAACACTGAAGCTTTCTTT,CASSLSSNTEAFF
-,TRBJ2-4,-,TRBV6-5,TGTGCCAGCAGTTACGGGGGCGGGACGGACATTCAGTACTTC,CASSYGGGTDIQYF
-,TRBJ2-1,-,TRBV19,TGTGCCAGTACCTCCCCCAAAACCCCGGGGCGGAATGAGCAGTTCTTC,CASTSPKTPGRNEQFF
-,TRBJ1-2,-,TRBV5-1,TGCGCCAGCAGCTTGGGGGTCCAAGGCCATGGCTACACCTTC,CASSLGVQGHGYTF
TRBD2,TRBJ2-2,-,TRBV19,TGTGCCAGTCGCGCGGGATGGCTAGCGGGGGACACCGGGGAGCTGTTTTTT,CASRAGWLAGDTGELFF
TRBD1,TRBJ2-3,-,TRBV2,TGTGCCAGCAGTCCTAGACAGGGCCCCACAGATACGCAGTATTTT,CASSPRQGPTDTQYF
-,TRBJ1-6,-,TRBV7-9,TGTGCCAGCAGCTCGCGAATTGCTTTAAATTCACCCCTCCACTTT,CASSSRIALNSPLHF
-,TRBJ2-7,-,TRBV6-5,TGTGCCAGCAGTTACTCGACCGGGCCGCCCTACGAGCAGTACTTC,CASSYSTGPPYEQYF
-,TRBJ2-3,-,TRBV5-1,TGCGCCAGCAGCGAGGTTAGTGAGGATACGCAGTATTTT,CASSEVSEDTQYF
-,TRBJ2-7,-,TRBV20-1,TGCAGTGCTAGAGACTACGGAAACGAGCAGTACTTC,CSARDYGNEQYF
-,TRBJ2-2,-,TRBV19,TGTGCCAGTAGTATCCCCCTAAGGGACTCAAAATTCACCGGGGAGCTGTTTTTT,CASSIPLRDSKFTGELFF
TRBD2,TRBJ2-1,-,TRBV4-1,TGCGCCAGCAAAAGAGCGGGAGGTATTAAAAATGAGCAGTTCTTC,CASKRAGGIKNEQFF
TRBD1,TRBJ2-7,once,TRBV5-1,TGCGCCAGCAGCTTGGGTCGACAGGGGGCGTGGGAGCAGTACTTC,CASSLGRQGAWEQYF
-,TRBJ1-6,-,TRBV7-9,TGTGCCAGCAGTTACCAGGGAAATAATTCACCCCTCCACTTT,CASSYQGNNSPLHF
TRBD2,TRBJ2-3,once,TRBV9,TGTGCCAGCAGCGTAGTTCCTAGCGGGATCGGGGATACGCAGTATTTT,CASSVVPSGIGDTQYF
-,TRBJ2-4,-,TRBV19,TGTGCCAGTAGTATAGATGTCCTCAGAAGCAAGAACATTCAGTACTTC,CASSIDVLRSKNIQYF
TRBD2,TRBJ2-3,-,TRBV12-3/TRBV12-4,TGTGCCAGCAGACCCGTAGCGGGAAGGACAGATACGCAGTATTTT,CASRPVAGRTDTQYF
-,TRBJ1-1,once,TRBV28,TGTGCCAGCACCTCCGGGGTTACTGAAGCTTTCTTT,CASTSGVTEAFF
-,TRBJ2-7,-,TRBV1,TGCACCAGCAGCCCCGGGACAGGGAGCGAGCAGTACTTC,CTSSPGTGSEQYF
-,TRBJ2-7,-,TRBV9,TGCGCCAGCAGCCCCCTTGGGGCCGAAAACTACGAGCAGTACTTC,CASSPLGAENYEQYF
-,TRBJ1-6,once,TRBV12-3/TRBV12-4,TGTGCCAGCGCTTTTTTCTCCTATAATTCACCCCTCCACTTT,CASAFFSYNSPLHF
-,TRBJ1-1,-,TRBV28,TGTGCCAGCAGTTCTCCGGGGAACACTGAAGCTTTCTTT,CASSSPGNTEAFF
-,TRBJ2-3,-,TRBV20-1,TGCAGTGCCGAATCACCGGAAGGGTTGTGGGCAGATACGCAGTATTTT,CSAESPEGLWADTQYF
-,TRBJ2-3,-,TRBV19,TGTGCCAGTACAGCGTCTCTCGGGAGAGATACGCAGTATTTT,CASTASLGRDTQYF
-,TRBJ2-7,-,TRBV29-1,TGCAGCGTTGACGTTCCAAAATCCTACGAGCAGTACTTC,CSVDVPKSYEQYF
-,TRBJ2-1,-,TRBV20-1,TGCAGTGCTCCCAAATTTAGCGACAATGAGCAGTTCTTC,CSAPKFSDNEQFF
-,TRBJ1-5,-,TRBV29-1,TGCAGCGTGGGTGTGGCCCGCAATCAGCCCCAGCATTTT,CSVGVARNQPQHF